This T cell receptor beta chain is from a study of cytomegalovirus exposure and HLA in healthy donors. General study results and limits: That first-cohort TCR clusters tended to co-occur in the 90 to 150 validation repertoires was found in a later analysis. Some public TCRs appeared in many individuals, while most sequences were rare. There were a few CMV-associated chains whose specificity for CMV antigens was confirmed in vitro.

This clone was found once. Its specificity is not known. V was clipped by 5 bases and J by 4 bases, with 8 bases between them. The CDR3 length is 13 residues. Germline V gene sequence: CDR1 SGHNT, CDR2 YENEEA. TCRdb keeps only in-frame clones here, not all; method: immunoSEQ multiplex PCR. Of 150,000 to 200,000 clones in the sample, 75% to 90% were seen once. The validation cohort, a group of some 120 subjects, included the donors and was separate from the roughly 700-subject first cohort. The TCR sequence derives from a man between 18 and 29 years old in good health and CMV-seropositive. The source material was PBMCs. The rearrangement links TRBV11-3 to TRBJ1-4; D call uncertain. CDR3 residues: CASSPGFNEKLFF. The CDR3 DNA reads as TGTGCCAGCAGCCCGGGATTTAATGAAAAACTGTTTTTT.